A single T cell receptor beta chain is shown here with its context. Antigen unknown. This sample is part of a study of CD8+ T cells in alopecia areata. Study overall: Each of the treated patients was given oral tofacitinib, 5 to 10 mg twice daily, for moderate-to-severe alopecia areata.

As the sequencing template, cDNA was produced by extracting RNA and reverse transcribing it. TCRdb's table, derived via immunoSEQ multiplex PCR, lists solely in-frame clones and lacks some. The sample includes 120,000 or so clones, approximately 59% of them seen just once. Specified treatment: oral pan-JAK inhibitor, 5-10 mg twice daily. This CDR3 spans 13 amino acids. The germline V and J ends were trimmed by 0 bases and 1 base, with 6 bases remaining between them. Germline V lookup: CDR1 GTSNPN, CDR2 SVGIG (reference sequence). Whole-study findings and limits: Lesional scalp, notably in alopecia totalis/universalis, had clonality above that of normal scalp.

The TCR comes from a human donor with alopecia areata. This sample comprised CD8+ T cells sorted from blood, obtained at week 4, from a patient treated with tofacitinib. The V call is TRBV30, the J call TRBJ1-1; D unresolved. The CDR3 coding sequence is TGTGCCTGGAGTGTCCCCGAGAACACTGAAGCTTTCTTT. Encoded protein: CAWSVPENTEAFF.